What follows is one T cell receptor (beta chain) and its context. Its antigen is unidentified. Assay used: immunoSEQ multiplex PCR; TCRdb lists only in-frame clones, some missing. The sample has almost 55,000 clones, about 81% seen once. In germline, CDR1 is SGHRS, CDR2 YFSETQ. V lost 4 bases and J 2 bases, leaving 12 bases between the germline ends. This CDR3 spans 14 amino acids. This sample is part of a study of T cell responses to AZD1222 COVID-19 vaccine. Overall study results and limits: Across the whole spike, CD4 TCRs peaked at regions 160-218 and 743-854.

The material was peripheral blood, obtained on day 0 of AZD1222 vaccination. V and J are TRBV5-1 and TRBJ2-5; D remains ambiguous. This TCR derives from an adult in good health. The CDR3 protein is CASSRATPQETQYF. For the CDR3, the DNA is TGCGCCAGCAGCCGGGCGACACCACAAGAGACCCAGTACTTC.